This T cell receptor (beta chain) was retrieved from a study of identical twins. Worth noting for this clonotype: Its matching antigen is unknown.

TCRdb ran MiXCR on the 5' RACE reads and lists one entry per CDR3 protein. Of 520,000 or so distinct CDR3 sequences listed, approximately 22% are singletons. Study conclusions and caveats: It was possible that invariant MAIT and iNKT cells partly confounded the zero-insertion analyses. Alpha sequences out of frame and shared by twins had excess low generation probability.

Trimming removed 6 bases from V and 2 bases from J, with 14 bases in between. The germline gives CDR1 DFQATT, CDR2 SNEGSKA (reference sequence). This CDR3 contains 13 residues. The data also belong to a second study, concerning T cells expressing NK-cell markers. This second study notes: In sorted CD3+CD56+NKG2C+, CD3+CD56+NKG2C- and CD3+CD56-NKG2C+ T cells, TCR beta repertoires were obtained. Leadership of the CD3+CD56-NKG2C+ fraction also belonged to these clonotypes in several donors.

The source material was CD4+ T cells sorted from blood. This clonotype was obtained from a young woman in good health. V usage is TRBV20-1 and J usage is TRBJ2-7, with a weak D call TRBD2 (7 bases). In DNA, the CDR3 is TGCAGTGCCGGGGGGCGCCCCCCCTACGAGCAGTACTTC. Residues: CSAGGRPPYEQYF.